This passage covers 17 T cell receptor beta chains from one sample sequenced in a study of early T cells in non-severe SARS-CoV-2 infection (dated by TCRdb to the early 2020s). The protocol used for the library was 5' RACE. This sample was sequenced with a NextSeq 500. The public reads were reprocessed in TCRdb via fastp at Q25 and MiXCR, keeping in-frame beta chains. Rows are unified per CDR3 protein, each entry keeping the most common DNA and genes. For this sample the table gives tens of thousands of distinct CDR3 sequences, of which around 12% were detected only once. The ten largest clones represent about 1% of the sample. This specimen was whole blood, taken at baseline. Source of these receptors: an adult who was a healthcare worker with PCR-confirmed SARS-CoV-2 infection or an uninfected control (not recorded which). The donor label of this sample is uncertain.

This chain links TRBV5-1 with TRBJ2-6; 8 positions match TRBD1. J lost 1 base, V lost 4 bases, and 7 bases had no gene match. This CDR3 contains 17 residues. Germline lookup yields CDR1 SGHRS and CDR2 YFSETQ. The CDR3 nucleotides read TGCGCCAGCAGCGGACGGGACAGGCGATCTGGGGCCAACGTCCTGACTTTC. Its translation is CASSGRDRRSGANVLTF.

V usage is TRBV12-5 and J usage is TRBJ2-4, with no clear D. V lost 2 bases, J lost 7 bases, and 3 bases lay in between. CDR1 LGHNT and CDR2 FRNRAP come from the germline V gene. CDR3 length: 11 residues. As DNA, the CDR3 is TGTGCTAGTGGTTTGATGAACATTCAGTACTTC. Protein: CASGLMNIQYF.

This clonotype appeared many times. The gene calls are TRBV20-1 and TRBJ2-5; 8 nucleotides match TRBD2. V shed 2 bases, J shed 1 base, and the junction held 15 bases outside the gene matches. Germline CDR1 DFQATT, CDR2 SNEGSKA (reference sequence). This CDR3 has 18 residues. As DNA, the CDR3 is TGCAGTGCTAGAAGTCGGAAGTTAGCGGGGACGCCCCAAGAGACCCAGTACTTC. Translation: CSARSRKLAGTPQETQYF.

The rearrangement joins TRBV21-1 to TRBJ2-5; TRBD1, the table's D call, was not compared with the DNA. TRBV21-1 is a recognized pseudogene. The length of the CDR3 is 15 residues. CDR3 DNA: TGTGCCAGCTCTTTTTTTTGTACAGGGGGAGAGACCCAGTACTTC. This translates into CASSFFCTGGETQYF.

This clonotype was picked up many times. The chain combines TRBV18 with TRBJ1-2, with a weak D call TRBD1 (5 bases). This CDR3 spans 15 amino acids. CDR1 and CDR2 from the germline V gene are KGHSH and LQKENI. Between the trimmed V and J ends, which lost 3 bases and 0 bases, there was a span of 11 bases. The CDR3 region is CASSPQTDPNYGYTF. CDR3 sequence (DNA): TGTGCCAGCTCACCTCAGACAGACCCTAACTATGGCTACACCTTC.

This clonotype was counted only a few times. The chain has TRBV30 and TRBJ1-1; D perhaps matches TRBD1 (5 bases). The CDR3 has 14 amino acids. Trimming took off 0 bases at V and 1 base at J, with 9 bases between the two ends. CDR1 is GTSNPN, CDR2 SVGIG, per germline (reference sequence). The CDR3 DNA follows: TGTGCCTGGAGTGTAGGGACCGGGAACACTGAAGCTTTCTTT. This encodes CAWSVGTGNTEAFF.

V usage is TRBV18 and J usage is TRBJ2-2; either TRBD1 or TRBD2 may supply D (7 bases each). The CDR3 is 14 residues long. V was shortened by 8 bases and J by 3 bases, with 13 bases between the two germline ends. The germline V gene encodes CDR1 KGHSH and CDR2 LQKENI. The CDR3 DNA is TGTGCCAGCCGCGGGGGACAGTACACCGGGGAGCTGTTTTTT. Its translation: CASRGGQYTGELFF. The whole variable domain, filled in from reference TRBV18 and TRBJ2-2, reads NAGVMQNPRHLVRRRGQEARLRCSPMKGHSHVYWYRQLPEEGLKFMVYLQKENIIDESGMPKERFSAEFPKEGPSILRIQQVVRGDSAAYFCASRGGQYTGELFFGEGSRLTVL.

The V call is TRBV11-2, the J call TRBJ2-7; the D is unclear. V shed 0 bases and J shed 2 bases, with 8 bases lying between them. Germline CDR1 SGHAT, CDR2 FQNNGV. The CDR3 sequence is 14 residues long. CDR3 sequence (DNA): TGTGCCAGCAGCTTAGAACCGGGTCCCTACGAGCAGTACGTC. This sequence encodes CASSLEPGPYEQYV.

This clonotype was recorded many times. The gene calls are TRBV12-3 or TRBV12-4 and TRBJ1-1; D may be TRBD1 (6 bases). The CDR3 loop spans 14 amino acids. V shed 7 bases and J shed 8 bases, with 20 bases lying between them. CDR3 residues: CASTLGGWGVEAFF. The DNA for the CDR3 is TGTGCCAGCACCCTGGGGGGCTGGGGCGTCGAAGCTTTCTTT.

This clonotype was recorded a few times. The J gene is TRBJ2-3, the V gene TRBV11-2; 8 bases agree with TRBD2. The V gene's germline CDR1 is SGHAT and CDR2 FQNNGV. The CDR3 contains 19 residues. V shed 6 bases and J 2 bases; nucleotides not matched to a gene: 19. The CDR3 DNA follows: TGTGCCAGCAGTCACGAAGCTTGGCGGGGGGACCAGTACACAGATACGCAGTATTTT. The encoded protein is CASSHEAWRGDQYTDTQYF. The full variable domain, with the rest looked up from reference TRBV11-2 and TRBJ2-3, is EAGVAQSPRYKIIEKRQSVAFWCNPISGHATLYWYQQILGQGPKLLIQFQNNGVVDDSQLPKDRFSAERLKGVDSTLKIQPAKLEDSAVYLCASSHEAWRGDQYTDTQYFGPGTRLTVL.

The chain is built from TRBV6-6 and TRBJ1-5; TRBD1 aligns across 11 bases. V lost 2 bases to trimming and J lost 6 bases; unmatched junction nucleotides: 12. The CDR3 sequence is 18 residues long. Germline CDR1 and CDR2: MNHNY and SVGAGI (reference sequence). CDR3: CASSYLPGTGGRGQPQHF. The CDR3 DNA is TGTGCCAGCAGTTACCTTCCCGGGACAGGGGGTCGGGGTCAGCCCCAGCATTTT.

This rearrangement joins TRBV3-1 to TRBJ2-2; 12 bases match TRBD2. The V gene end was trimmed by 6 bases and the J gene end by 7 bases; junction bases not matched to a gene: 6. This CDR3 has 15 residues. Germline V gene lookup returns CDR1 LGHDT and CDR2 YNNKEL (reference sequence). In nucleotides, the CDR3 is TGTGCCAGCAGTAACCTAGCGGGAGGGGTCGGGGAGCTGTTTTTT. The encoded protein is CASSNLAGGVGELFF.

This chain links TRBV12-3 or TRBV12-4 with TRBJ1-5; D not certain. Trimming removed 5 bases at V and 2 bases at J, with 22 bases between. The CDR3 is made up of 18 amino acids. The CDR3 spells CASSREADLGEGNQPQHF. The CDR3 bases are TGTGCCAGCAGTCGGGAGGCAGATTTAGGTGAAGGCAATCAGCCCCAGCATTTT.

This clonotype occurred a few times. The J gene is TRBJ1-6, the V gene TRBV2; D unresolved. Between the trimmed V and J ends, which lost 3 bases and 5 bases, there was a span of 20 bases. CDR1 and CDR2 (germline): SNHLY, FYNNEI. The CDR3 spans 18 residues. CDR3 in DNA: TGTGCCAGCAGTGATAAGTTTAGGTGGTCAGAACATAATTCACCCCTCCACTTT. Translation: CASSDKFRWSEHNSPLHF.

The sample holds a few counts of this clonotype. This rearrangement joins TRBV7-9 to TRBJ2-5; D is tentatively TRBD1 or TRBD2 (6 bases each). The CDR3 is made up of 14 amino acids. Trimming shortened V by 2 bases and J by 2 bases, and 9 bases separated the two germline ends. Per the germline V gene, CDR1 is SEHNR and CDR2 is FQNEAQ (reference sequence). This chain's CDR3 is CASSLKGGQETQYF. As DNA, the CDR3 is TGTGCCAGCAGCTTAAAGGGGGGTCAAGAGACCCAGTACTTC.

DNA of the CDR3: TGTGCCAGCAGTTCCGGACAGGAGAATGAAAAACTGTTTTTT. Amino acids: CASSSGQENEKLFF. The chain couples TRBV28 to TRBJ1-4; 7 positions agree with TRBD1. Germline CDR1 and CDR2: MDHEN and SYDVKM. The ends lost 4 bases at V and 5 bases at J; junction bases unmatched: 4. This CDR3 has 14 amino acids.

This clonotype was detected only a few times. The gene calls are TRBV5-5 and TRBJ2-1; D is unclear. The CDR3 spans 13 residues. Germline V CDR1 and CDR2: SGHKS, YYEKEE (reference sequence). Trimming removed 1 base from V and 8 bases from J, with 10 bases in between. The CDR3 spells CASSLLSPYEQFF. The CDR3, as DNA: TGTGCCAGCAGCTTGCTATCCCCCTATGAGCAGTTCTTC.